Listed here is a single TCR beta chain. As yet, its antigen is unknown. Other DNA sequences in this specimen translate into the identical CDR3. Donors had nominal health at sampling but likely had unrecorded immune exposures. PCR used 60 Vbeta primers and 13 Jbeta primers. TCRdb's table, derived via immunoSEQ multiplex PCR, lists solely in-frame clones and lacks some. The data hold around 140,000 clones, with about two thirds observed a single time. The data are from a study of cytomegalovirus exposure and HLA in healthy donors. The study, taken as a whole, reports: A likely sequencing artifact accounted for one observed cluster of highly shared sequence variants.

V was pared by 4 bases and J by 0 bases, with 7 bases between. CDR3 size: 14 residues. Germline CDR1 is MDHEN and CDR2 is SYDVKM. V and J are TRBV28 and TRBJ1-5, with a weak D call TRBD1 (5 bases). Sequencing was done on a sample of PBMCs. The sequence derives from a man aged 50 to 59 in good health and CMV-seropositive. In DNA, the CDR3 is TGTGCCAGCAGTTCCGGGGGTAGCAATCAGCCCCAGCATTTT. Its protein is CASSSGGSNQPQHF.